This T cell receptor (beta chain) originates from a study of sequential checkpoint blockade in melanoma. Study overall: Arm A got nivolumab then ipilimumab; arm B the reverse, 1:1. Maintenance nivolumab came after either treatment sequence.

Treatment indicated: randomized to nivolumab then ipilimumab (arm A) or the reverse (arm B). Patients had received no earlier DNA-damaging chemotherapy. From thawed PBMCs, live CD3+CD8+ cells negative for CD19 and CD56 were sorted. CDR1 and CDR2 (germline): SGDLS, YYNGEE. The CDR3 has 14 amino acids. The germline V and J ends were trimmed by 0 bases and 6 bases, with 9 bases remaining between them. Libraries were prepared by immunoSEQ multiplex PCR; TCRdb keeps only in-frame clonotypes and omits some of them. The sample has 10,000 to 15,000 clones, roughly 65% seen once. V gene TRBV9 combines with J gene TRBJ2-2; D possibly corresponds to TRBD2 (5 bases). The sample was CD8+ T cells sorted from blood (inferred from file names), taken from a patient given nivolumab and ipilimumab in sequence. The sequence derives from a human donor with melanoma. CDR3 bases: TGTGCCAGCAGCGTAGACGCGGGTGCCGGGGAGCTGTTTTTT. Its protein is CASSVDAGAGELFF.